The 26 T cell receptor beta chains below come from one sample, sequenced in a study of blood T cell repertoires in COVID-19. Generated by immunoSEQ multiplex PCR, the TCRdb table keeps only in-frame clones and is missing some. The sample shows 390,000 or so clones, over 75% of them seen only once. Sequenced material: peripheral blood. The receptor set was obtained from a woman in her 30s with COVID-19, enrolled during active disease.

The chain has TRBV28 and TRBJ1-4; 10 positions match TRBD1. This CDR3 has 14 residues. Looked up from germline, CDR1 is MDHEN and CDR2 is SYDVKM. Losses at the gene ends were 6 bases for V and 6 bases for J; bases not matched to a gene: 4. CDR3 sequence: CASSQGQGDEKLFF. The CDR3 DNA reads TGTGCCAGCAGCCAAGGACAGGGGGATGAAAAACTGTTTTTT.

The chain combines TRBV7-8 with TRBJ1-5; a weak D match, TRBD1 (5 bases). Trimming removed 0 bases from V and 6 bases from J, with 9 bases in between. The CDR3 covers 14 residues. CDR1 and CDR2 from the germline V gene are SGHVS and FQNEAQ. CDR3 sequence: CASSLAGGVQPQHF. CDR3 in DNA: TGTGCCAGCAGCTTAGCCGGAGGGGTTCAGCCCCAGCATTTT.

V is TRBV11-2 and J is TRBJ2-1, with TRBD1 matching over 9 bases. The trim removed 6 bases at V and 6 bases at J, leaving 6 bases unmatched. The CDR3 runs 14 residues. CDR1 and CDR2 from the germline V gene are SGHAT and FQNNGV. The CDR3 protein is CASRGTGRGNEQFF. The DNA of the CDR3 is TGTGCCAGCAGGGGGACAGGGCGAGGCAATGAGCAGTTCTTC.

This clone occurred once. The chain is built from TRBV18 and TRBJ2-1; TRBD2 agrees at 7 bases. Germline V gene lookup returns CDR1 KGHSH and CDR2 LQKENI. With 4 bases clipped from V and 6 bases from J, the junction kept 12 bases outside the gene matches. This CDR3 region has 16 residues. The CDR3 sequence: CASSLPGSGIGNEQFF. In DNA form, the CDR3 reads TGTGCCAGCTCACTCCCCGGAAGCGGGATAGGCAATGAGCAGTTCTTC.

This chain links TRBV6-5 with TRBJ2-1; TRBD2 matches at 10 bases. The CDR3 runs 15 residues. Germline loops: CDR1 MNHEY, CDR2 SVGAGI. The V gene end was trimmed by 6 bases and the J gene end by 3 bases; junction bases not matched to a gene: 5. CDR3 loop: CASSLGLAVYNEQFF. CDR3 DNA sequence: TGTGCCAGCAGCCTCGGACTAGCGGTCTACAATGAGCAGTTCTTC.

V and J are TRBV9 and TRBJ2-7; 7 nucleotides line up with TRBD1. V gave up 0 bases and J gave up 2 bases; unmatched junction bases: 5. Germline V CDR1 and CDR2: SGDLS, YYNGEE. There are 15 residues in the CDR3. The CDR3: CASSVDAQGAYEQYF. CDR3 DNA: TGTGCCAGCAGCGTAGATGCTCAGGGGGCCTACGAGCAGTACTTC.

The gene calls are TRBV29-1 and TRBJ2-1; D gene ambiguous. V lost 2 bases and J 9 bases, leaving 8 bases between the germline ends. The CDR3 is 11 residues long. Germline V CDR1 and CDR2: SQVTM, ANQGSEA. Here the CDR3 reads CSVEHSGEQFF. The CDR3 DNA reads as TGCAGCGTTGAACACAGTGGTGAGCAGTTCTTC.

The rearrangement uses TRBV6-6 and TRBJ2-1; TRBD1 matches at 9 bases. The CDR3 has 16 amino acids. J lost 4 bases, V lost 6 bases, and 10 bases had no gene match. Germline lookup yields CDR1 MNHNY and CDR2 SVGAGI (reference sequence). CDR3 in amino acids: CASSPGQGPGYNEQFF. CDR3 coding DNA: TGTGCCAGCAGCCCGGGACAGGGACCAGGGTACAATGAGCAGTTCTTC.

The chain carries TRBV5-5 and TRBJ2-7; the match to TRBD2 covers 11 bases. Germline lookup yields CDR1 SGHKS and CDR2 YYEKEE (reference sequence). J gave up 1 base and V 5 bases, and 11 bases lay outside the gene matches. There are 17 residues in the CDR3. In DNA form, the CDR3 reads TGTGCCAGCAGTTACGGGACTAGCGGACTCACTTCCTACGAGCAGTACTTC. Translation: CASSYGTSGLTSYEQYF.

V is TRBV19 and J is TRBJ2-2; 9 bases fit TRBD2. CDR3 length equals 17 residues. CDR1 and CDR2 (germline): LNHDA, SQIVND (reference sequence). Trimming at V came to 8 bases and at J to 4 bases, leaving 14 bases not matched to a gene. DNA for the CDR3: TGTGCCAGTTCCCCGGGGGCGGGAGGGCTCGGCACCGGGGAGCTGTTTTTT. Translating gives CASSPGAGGLGTGELFF.

The rearrangement joins TRBV28 to TRBJ2-1; 14 nucleotides agree with TRBD2. Germline CDR1 and CDR2: MDHEN and SYDVKM. The CDR3 loop spans 16 amino acids. J was trimmed by 7 bases and V by 5 bases; bases with no gene match: 7. The CDR3: CASSEEGLAGANEQFF. The CDR3 coding sequence is TGTGCCAGCAGTGAGGAGGGACTAGCGGGAGCAAATGAGCAGTTCTTC.

This clone was observed once. The rearrangement uses TRBV5-1 and TRBJ2-7, with 8 bases identical to TRBD2. Trimming removed 4 bases from V and 5 bases from J; junction bases left unmatched: 8. CDR1 is SGHRS and CDR2 is YFSETQ in the germline V gene. CDR3 size: 14 residues. The CDR3 region has the DNA TGCGCCAGCAGCCAAGCGGGAGTTGGGGACGAGCAGTACTTC. This encodes CASSQAGVGDEQYF.

This sequence joins TRBV6-5 and TRBJ2-7; the match to TRBD1 covers 9 bases. The V gene end was trimmed by 6 bases and the J gene end by 5 bases; junction bases not matched to a gene: 8. Germline CDR1 reads MNHEY; CDR2 reads SVGAGI. This CDR3 region has 14 residues. The CDR3 DNA is TGTGCCAGCAGGGACGACAGGGGGAGGGACGAGCAGTACTTC. This codes for CASRDDRGRDEQYF.

V is TRBV18 and J is TRBJ2-2; D perhaps matches TRBD1 (6 bases). CDR3 length equals 16 residues. Trimming left V 1 base short and J 2 bases short, with 11 bases between. Germline loops: CDR1 KGHSH, CDR2 LQKENI. This CDR3 reads CASSPRTADNTGELFF. The CDR3 coding sequence is TGTGCCAGCTCACCACGGACAGCGGACAACACCGGGGAGCTGTTTTTT.

The chain recombines TRBV11-2 with TRBJ2-1; 14 bases align to TRBD2. Germline V gives CDR1 SGHAT, CDR2 FQNNGV. Trimming cost V 5 bases and J 10 bases; bases outside gene matches: 7. CDR3 size: 15 residues. In DNA, the CDR3 is TGTGCCAGCAGCCAGGGGACTAGCGGGAGAGAGGAGCAGTTCTTC. It translates to CASSQGTSGREEQFF.

This chain joins TRBV5-5 and TRBJ2-2; possible D gene TRBD1, 6 bases. The CDR3 totals 15 residues. V lost 4 bases and J 9 bases, leaving 19 bases between the germline ends. Germline loops: CDR1 SGHKS, CDR2 YYEKEE (reference sequence). CDR3 nucleotides: TGTGCCAGCAGCCCCGTGCCCGGACAGAGCCGGGAGCTGTTTTTT. Its protein is CASSPVPGQSRELFF.

The V and J genes are TRBV28 and TRBJ2-2; 11 nucleotides match TRBD2. V dropped 6 bases and J dropped 5; count of bases not matched to a gene: 11. Germline CDR1 MDHEN, CDR2 SYDVKM. The CDR3 sequence is 17 residues long. CDR3 sequence: CASRPRWTSGWTGELFF. The CDR3 coding sequence is TGTGCCAGCAGGCCTAGGTGGACTAGCGGGTGGACCGGGGAGCTGTTTTTT.

The V gene is TRBV6-2 or TRBV6-3, the J gene TRBJ2-5, with D possibly matching TRBD2 (6 bases). CDR3 length: 16 residues. The germline gives CDR1 MNHEY, CDR2 SVGEGT. V was pared by 0 bases and J by 0 bases, with 11 bases between. The CDR3 spells CASSYSRRDYQETQYF. The CDR3 nucleotides read TGTGCCAGCAGTTACTCGCGGCGGGACTACCAAGAGACCCAGTACTTC.

The genes are TRBV14 and TRBJ2-3; 8 bases are shared with TRBD1. The CDR3 covers 15 residues. V was clipped by 5 bases and J by 4 bases; unmatched bases: 8. The germline gives CDR1 SGHDN, CDR2 FVKESK. CDR3 nucleotide sequence: TGTGCCAGCAGCACGCGGACAGGGCTTCCAGATACGCAGTATTTT. Residues: CASSTRTGLPDTQYF.

The V gene is TRBV6-2 or TRBV6-3, the J gene TRBJ1-5, with TRBD1 identical over 7 bases. Germline values: CDR1 MNHEY, CDR2 SVGEGT. V trimming: 2 bases; J trimming: 5 bases; junction bases outside the gene matches: 3. The CDR3 totals 14 residues. The CDR3 reads CASSYGQVYQPQHF. CDR3 sequence (DNA): TGTGCCAGCAGTTACGGACAGGTCTATCAGCCCCAGCATTTT.

Here the CDR3 reads CASTLQGSGELFF. As DNA, the CDR3 is TGTGCCAGCACCCTACAGGGGTCAGGGGAGCTGTTTTTT. The genes are TRBV18 and TRBJ2-2; 7 bases fit TRBD1. Germline V gene data show CDR1 as KGHSH and CDR2 as LQKENI. This CDR3 spans 13 amino acids. V dropped 8 bases and J dropped 8; count of bases not matched to a gene: 8.

The V gene is TRBV6-5, the J gene TRBJ2-7; 9 nucleotides agree with TRBD1. The CDR3 is made up of 12 amino acids. Germline values: CDR1 MNHEY, CDR2 SVGAGI. V was pared by 8 bases and J by 4 bases, with 3 bases of the junction left unmatched. The CDR3 protein is CASRDRAYEQYF. CDR3 nucleotides: TGTGCCAGCCGGGACAGGGCATACGAGCAGTACTTC.

The rearrangement links TRBV28 to TRBJ1-6, with D possibly matching TRBD1 (6 bases). The CDR3 sequence is 14 residues long. Trimming cost V 5 bases and J 6 bases, with 11 bases left between them. CDR1 MDHEN and CDR2 SYDVKM come from the germline V gene. Written as DNA, the CDR3 is TGTGCCAGCAGTCGACAGGCTCCTAATTCACCCCTCCACTTT. Protein: CASSRQAPNSPLHF.

The chain is built from TRBV9 and TRBJ2-2; 8 bases are shared with TRBD1. With V trimmed by 3 bases and J by 2 bases, 3 bases remained unmatched. The CDR3 is made up of 15 amino acids. From germline, CDR1 is SGDLS and CDR2 YYNGEE. CDR3 nucleotides: TGTGCCAGCAGCGAGACAGGGGCTAACACCGGGGAGCTGTTTTTT. This sequence encodes CASSETGANTGELFF.

About this clone itself: Other DNA sequences from this sample encode an identical CDR3 as well. The gene calls are TRBV19 and TRBJ2-7; 8 nucleotides match TRBD2. The V gene end was trimmed by 6 bases and the J gene end by 3 bases; junction bases not matched to a gene: 1. Germline V CDR1 and CDR2: LNHDA, SQIVND (reference sequence). The CDR3 extends over 12 amino acids. CDR3 loop: CASSSGSYEQYF. In DNA, the CDR3 is TGTGCCAGTAGCAGCGGGAGCTACGAGCAGTACTTC.

The V gene is TRBV24-1, the J gene TRBJ2-1, with 10 positions matching TRBD1. With 7 bases clipped from V and 6 bases from J, the junction kept 11 bases outside the gene matches. Germline V gene data show CDR1 as KGHDR and CDR2 as SFDVKD. This CDR3 contains 16 residues. The DNA for the CDR3 is TGTGCCACCAGCGGATCGACAGGGGGCGAGGTCAATGAGCAGTTCTTC. Encoded protein: CATSGSTGGEVNEQFF.